This TCR beta chain was sequenced during a study of blood T cells in healthy people across ages. This clonotype was seen just once. The antigen remains unidentified. A much larger clone differs from this one at a single base, so this may be a read error. Germline V gives CDR1 LNHDA, CDR2 SQIVND (reference sequence). The CDR3 loop spans 15 amino acids. No fewer than 5 micrograms of total RNA were isolated from every sample. Next came a second PCR, run for roughly 6 to 11 cycles, which used a sample-barcoded 5' primer along with a J-beta primer mix. TCRdb independently ran MiXCR on the 5' RACE reads; one entry per CDR3 protein. Found here are about 650,000 distinct CDR3 sequences, around 50% of them singletons; the top ten hold about 13%. General study findings and limits: Measured against age, TCR beta diversity per million T cells decreased in a roughly linear manner. Possibly confounding the expanded clonotype changes was the fact that donor CMV status was unknown. Naive CD4+ cells and diversity were both higher in long-lived donors than in aged donors.

The receptor was isolated from a woman aged 80 or over in good health. Sequencing input: blood. The chain employs TRBV19 and TRBJ2-1; 9 nucleotides agree with TRBD2. The J call could be wrong; TRBJ2-7 is a better fit for the DNA end. Written as DNA, the CDR3 is TGTGCCAGTAGTCCGCCTAGCGGGACCTACAATGAGCAGTACTTC. Its protein is CASSPPSGTYNEQYF.